This is a list of T cell receptor beta chains from one sample in a study of blood T cell repertoires in COVID-19. Sequencing used immunoSEQ multiplex PCR; TCRdb keeps in-frame clones, though not all of them. The sample has a few hundred thousand clones; 88% are singletons. Sequenced sample: PBMCs or T cells enriched from blood (not recorded which). The receptors derive from a woman aged 18-29 years who had recovered from COVID-19. CDR3s include the opening cysteine and the closing phenylalanine or tryptophan. D genes are given only for firm matches. For some rows the clone size is stated as once, few or many, or as a class when expanded; others skip it.

clone_size	v_call	cdr3_length	j_call	d_call	cdr3_aa	cdr3_nt
.	TRBV30	12	TRBJ2-7	TRBD1	CACRDRDYEQYF	TGTGCCTGCAGGGACAGGGACTACGAGCAGTACTTC
.	TRBV27	12	TRBJ1-2	.	CASKTGSYGYTF	TGTGCCAGCAAGACAGGCAGCTATGGCTACACCTTC
.	TRBV30	11	TRBJ2-7	.	CAWTLGEEQYF	TGTGCCTGGACCCTCGGTGAGGAGCAGTACTTC
.	TRBV19	13	TRBJ2-5	.	CASSISVQETQYF	TGTGCCAGTAGTATTAGTGTACAAGAGACCCAGTACTTC
.	TRBV6-2/TRBV6-3	16	TRBJ2-4	.	CASSYPAGVLTDIQYF	TGTGCCAGCAGTTACCCTGCAGGGGTCCTTACGGACATTCAGTACTTC
.	TRBV2	11	TRBJ2-1	.	CASSQGIEQFF	TGTGCCAGCAGTCAGGGGATAGAGCAGTTCTTC
.	TRBV6-5	15	TRBJ1-2	.	CASSFRGQYFYGYTF	TGTGCCAGCAGTTTTAGAGGACAGTATTTTTATGGCTACACCTTC
.	TRBV3-1/TRBV3-2	16	TRBJ2-5	TRBD2	CASSQDASGGQETQYF	TGTGCCAGCAGCCAAGATGCTAGCGGGGGACAAGAGACCCAGTACTTC
.	TRBV6-5	11	TRBJ2-7	.	CASSYSNEQYF	TGTGCCAGCAGTTACTCTAACGAGCAGTACTTC
.	TRBV13	13	TRBJ2-2	.	CASSLEGGGELFF	TGTGCCAGCAGCTTAGAAGGCGGCGGGGAGCTGTTTTTT
.	TRBV5-8	16	TRBJ1-4	TRBD1	CASSWTGFGLNEKLFF	TGTGCCAGCAGCTGGACAGGGTTTGGACTTAATGAAAAACTGTTTTTT
.	TRBV6-5	14	TRBJ2-7	TRBD1	CASSYLQGASEQYF	TGTGCCAGCAGTTACTTGCAGGGGGCATCCGAGCAGTACTTC
.	TRBV30	11	TRBJ2-1	.	CAWSLTYEQFF	TGTGCCTGGAGCTTAACTTATGAGCAGTTCTTC
.	TRBV5-1	15	TRBJ1-1	.	CASKIWSSSNTEAFF	TGCGCCAGCAAAATTTGGAGCTCGTCGAACACTGAAGCTTTCTTT
.	TRBV30	13	TRBJ2-7	TRBD1	CAWRDRRRYEQYF	TGTGCCTGGAGGGACAGGCGACGCTACGAGCAGTACTTC
few	TRBV11-2	16	TRBJ1-5	TRBD1	CASSPKSPGTGALEHF	TGTGCCAGCAGCCCCAAAAGTCCCGGGACAGGGGCCCTAGAGCATTTT
once	TRBV30	13	TRBJ1-1	TRBD1	CAWSRDRDTEAFF	TGTGCCTGGAGTAGGGACAGGGACACTGAAGCTTTCTTT
once	TRBV7-2	15	TRBJ1-6	.	CASSLEVGSPTRVHF	TGTGCCAGCAGCTTAGAAGTAGGCAGTCCCACGAGGGTCCACTTT
.	TRBV5-1	15	TRBJ2-2	.	CASSLVYSWTGELFF	TGCGCCAGCAGCTTGGTTTACAGCTGGACCGGGGAGCTGTTTTTT
.	TRBV15	15	TRBJ2-6	TRBD1	CATSSRGPGANVLTF	TGTGCCACCAGCAGCAGGGGGCCTGGGGCCAACGTCCTGACTTTC
.	TRBV30	11	TRBJ1-1	.	CAWTLATEAFF	TGTGCCTGGACCTTGGCCACTGAAGCTTTCTTT
.	TRBV9	16	TRBJ2-2	TRBD1	CASSDRDRRNTGELFF	TGTGCCAGCAGCGACCGGGACAGGCGGAACACCGGGGAGCTGTTTTTT
.	TRBV5-1	12	TRBJ2-7	.	CASSPTSYEQYF	TGCGCCAGCAGCCCGACATCCTACGAGCAGTACTTC
.	TRBV2	13	TRBJ1-2	.	CASSAGTNYGYTF	TGTGCCAGCAGCGCCGGGACTAACTATGGCTACACCTTC
.	TRBV3-1/TRBV3-2	16	TRBJ2-1	.	CASRPKSLANYNEQFF	TGTGCCAGCAGGCCAAAGTCCCTAGCGAATTACAATGAGCAGTTCTTC
.	TRBV12-5	15	TRBJ2-1	.	CASGQTGNSYNEQFF	TGTGCTAGTGGTCAAACAGGAAACTCCTACAATGAGCAGTTCTTC
.	TRBV27	13	TRBJ2-3	.	CASSSAGSDTQYF	TGTGCCAGCAGTTCGGCAGGGTCAGATACGCAGTATTTT
.	TRBV9	16	TRBJ2-3	TRBD2	CASSVEGRGSTDTQYF	TGTGCCAGCAGCGTAGAGGGGCGGGGGAGCACAGATACGCAGTATTTT
.	TRBV30	15	TRBJ1-3	.	CAWSLRRGTGNTIYF	TGTGCCTGGAGTCTTCGACGGGGAACTGGAAACACCATATATTTT